This is a list of T cell receptor beta chains from one sample in a study of T cell responses to AZD1222 COVID-19 vaccine. This table comes from immunoSEQ multiplex PCR, and its TCRdb copy is limited to in-frame clones, with some not included. The sample has 95,000 to 150,000 clones, 85% to 90% seen once. Source: peripheral blood, taken on day 0 of AZD1222 vaccination. The receptors come from an adult in good health. Each CDR3 is given with its conserved first and last residue. The D gene is left open where the match is weak. A clone size is listed for some rows: how often the clone was seen (once, few, many), or a class if it is expanded.

V	J	D	size	CDR3	DNA
TRBV6-1	TRBJ1-2	NA	NA	CASSEEGSRGYTF	TGTGCCAGCAGTGAGGAGGGTAGTCGTGGCTACACCTTC
TRBV10-3	TRBJ1-2	NA	once	CAIRELSGYTF	TGTGCCATCAGGGAGTTGAGTGGCTACACCTTC
TRBV9	TRBJ2-1	TRBD2	NA	CASRPPGLADNEQFF	TGTGCCAGCAGACCACCGGGACTAGCGGACAATGAGCAGTTCTTC
TRBV30	TRBJ1-1	TRBD1	NA	CARDRGPTEAFF	TGTGCTCGGGACAGGGGGCCGACTGAAGCTTTCTTT
TRBV4-2	TRBJ1-4	NA	NA	CASSQESAGNNEKLFF	TGTGCCAGCAGCCAAGAATCCGCAGGGAATAATGAAAAACTGTTTTTT
TRBV7-7	TRBJ2-5	NA	NA	CASSLDATSLETQYF	TGTGCTAGCAGCTTAGACGCAACTAGCCTCGAGACCCAGTACTTC
TRBV3-1/TRBV3-2	TRBJ2-1	TRBD2	NA	CASSQVGLAVSNEQFF	TGTGCCAGCAGCCAAGTCGGACTAGCGGTCAGCAATGAGCAGTTCTTC
TRBV5-1	TRBJ2-5	TRBD2	NA	CASSLAGELAGETQYF	TGCGCCAGCAGCTTGGCCGGAGAGCTAGCGGGAGAGACCCAGTACTTC
TRBV24-1	TRBJ1-5	NA	NA	CATSDLRGQPQHF	TGTGCCACCAGTGATTTAAGGGGCCAGCCCCAGCATTTT
TRBV12-3/TRBV12-4	TRBJ1-1	NA	NA	CASSFLGGTEAFF	TGTGCCAGCAGTTTCTTAGGGGGCACTGAAGCTTTCTTT
TRBV9	TRBJ2-2	NA	NA	CASSETAGFANTGELFF	TGTGCCAGCAGCGAGACCGCGGGGTTCGCGAACACCGGGGAGCTGTTTTTT
TRBV6-2/TRBV6-3	TRBJ1-5	TRBD1	NA	CASSPSRTGESQPQHF	TGTGCCAGCAGTCCGTCAAGGACAGGAGAAAGTCAGCCCCAGCATTTT
TRBV6-2/TRBV6-3	TRBJ2-7	TRBD1	NA	CASSYTGTGAVYEQYF	TGTGCCAGCAGTTACACCGGGACAGGGGCCGTCTACGAGCAGTACTTC
TRBV7-3	TRBJ1-2	TRBD1	NA	CASSPGFGQGLRGYTF	TGTGCCAGCAGCCCAGGCTTCGGACAGGGTCTTCGTGGCTACACCTTC
TRBV7-8	TRBJ2-3	TRBD1	NA	CASSSLTGATQYF	TGTGCCAGCAGCTCCTTGACAGGGGCCACGCAGTATTTT
TRBV7-9	TRBJ2-3	NA	NA	CASSPGTVRGDTQYF	TGTGCCAGCAGCCCAGGGACTGTGCGGGGAGATACGCAGTATTTT
TRBV5-6	TRBJ2-3	TRBD1	NA	CASRPTGQGAADTQYF	TGTGCCAGCAGGCCCACCGGACAGGGGGCGGCAGATACGCAGTATTTT
TRBV3-1/TRBV3-2	TRBJ2-7	NA	once	CASSQDLGQVNSYEQYF	TGTGCCAGCAGCCAAGATTTGGGCCAGGTCAACTCCTACGAGCAGTACTTC
TRBV24-1	TRBJ1-5	NA	NA	CATSGCGTNKLWSNQPQHF	TGTGCCACCAGTGGCTGCGGGACCAACAAATTGTGGAGCAATCAGCCCCAGCATTTT
TRBV28	TRBJ1-5	NA	NA	CASSLGLAGNQPQHF	TGTGCCAGCAGTTTGGGCCTGGCAGGGAATCAGCCCCAGCATTTT
TRBV6-5	TRBJ2-7	TRBD1	NA	CATRQGQSYEQYF	TGTGCCACCCGACAGGGGCAGTCCTACGAGCAGTACTTC
TRBV6-1	TRBJ2-7	NA	few	CASSEAGLSGSGGRSSYEQYF	TGTGCCAGCAGTGAAGCGGGTCTATCGGGCTCCGGGGGGCGGAGCTCCTACGAGCAGTACTTC
TRBV4-1	TRBJ2-5	NA	NA	CASSQDRETQYF	TGCGCCAGCAGCCAAGATAGGGAGACCCAGTACTTC
TRBV2	TRBJ2-1	TRBD2	NA	CASSGGGAYNEQFF	TGTGCCAGCTCGGGAGGGGGGGCCTACAATGAGCAGTTCTTC
TRBV5-1	TRBJ2-2	NA	NA	CASSLGATGELFF	TGCGCCAGCAGCTTGGGTGCAACCGGGGAGCTGTTTTTT
TRBV7-6	TRBJ2-5	NA	NA	CASSPGGRIMGTQYF	TGTGCCAGCAGCCCCGGGGGTCGGATCATGGGGACCCAGTACTTC
TRBV6-5	TRBJ1-2	TRBD1	NA	CASSSRDRGNYGYTF	TGTGCCAGCAGTTCGCGAGACAGGGGGAACTATGGCTACACCTTC
TRBV19	TRBJ1-5	NA	NA	CASSTRLGKQGENQPQHF	TGTGCCAGTAGTACTCGGCTGGGGAAACAGGGTGAAAATCAGCCCCAGCATTTT
TRBV6-5	TRBJ1-2	NA	NA	CASRDRHLNGYTF	TGTGCCAGCAGAGATCGACACCTAAATGGCTACACCTTC
TRBV7-9	TRBJ2-5	NA	NA	CASSFGQTQETQYF	TGTGCCAGCAGCTTCGGACAGACCCAAGAGACCCAGTACTTC
TRBV5-1	TRBJ2-6	TRBD1	NA	CASSPGGSGANVLTF	TGCGCCAGCAGCCCAGGGGGCTCTGGGGCCAACGTCCTGACTTTC
TRBV6-5	TRBJ1-1	NA	NA	CASIRAANTEAFF	TGTGCCAGCATCCGGGCAGCCAACACTGAAGCTTTCTTT
TRBV10-3	TRBJ1-2	NA	NA	CAISGAGSDDYGYTF	TGTGCCATCAGTGGGGCGGGTTCAGATGACTATGGCTACACCTTC
TRBV5-6	TRBJ2-1	TRBD2	NA	CASSGTSGSYEQFF	TGTGCCAGCAGCGGGACTAGCGGGAGCTACGAGCAGTTCTTC
TRBV6-5	TRBJ1-5	NA	once	CASSYSGWGNQPQHF	TGTGCCAGCAGTTACTCTGGGTGGGGCAATCAGCCCCAGCATTTT
TRBV19	TRBJ2-3	TRBD1	NA	CASSMGAGTGAIDTQYF	TGTGCCAGTAGTATGGGGGCCGGGACAGGGGCGATAGATACGCAGTATTTT
TRBV5-1	TRBJ2-3	NA	NA	CASSLAFAVSTDTQYF	TGCGCCAGCAGCTTGGCCTTTGCAGTGAGCACAGATACGCAGTATTTT
TRBV5-4	TRBJ2-3	NA	NA	CASSPDTDTQYF	TGTGCCAGCAGCCCTGACACAGATACGCAGTATTTT
TRBV29-1	TRBJ1-5	NA	few	CSVVPGYNQPQHF	TGCAGCGTCGTCCCGGGGTACAATCAGCCCCAGCATTTT
TRBV7-6	TRBJ2-7	TRBD2	NA	CASSLSGASYEQYF	TGTGCCAGCAGCTTAAGCGGGGCATCCTACGAGCAGTACTTC
TRBV25-1	TRBJ1-4	TRBD1	NA	CASSAPGQGYQKLFF	TGTGCCAGCAGTGCCCCGGGACAGGGATATCAAAAACTGTTTTTT
TRBV10-3	TRBJ2-7	NA	NA	CAISVLQGRGEQYF	TGTGCCATCAGTGTCCTACAGGGCAGGGGCGAGCAGTACTTC
TRBV28	TRBJ1-1	NA	NA	CASRPSGRNTEAFF	TGTGCCAGCAGGCCGTCAGGAAGGAACACTGAAGCTTTCTTT
TRBV2	TRBJ1-4	NA	NA	CASSPRTGRNEKLFF	TGTGCCAGCAGCCCCCGTACAGGGAGAAATGAAAAACTGTTTTTT
TRBV6-1	TRBJ1-1	NA	NA	CASSDNTLNTEAFF	TGTGCCAGCAGTGATAACACTTTGAACACTGAAGCTTTCTTT
TRBV7-3	TRBJ2-5	TRBD2	once	CASSRLAGEETQYF	TGTGCCAGCAGCCGGCTAGCGGGGGAAGAGACCCAGTACTTC
TRBV3-1/TRBV3-2	TRBJ2-1	NA	NA	CASTSQGGRNEQFF	TGTGCCAGCACCTCCCAGGGGGGGCGCAATGAGCAGTTCTTC
TRBV9	TRBJ2-7	NA	NA	CASSARTETYEQYF	TGTGCCAGCAGCGCCCGGACAGAGACCTACGAGCAGTACTTC
TRBV7-2	TRBJ1-3	NA	NA	CASSLDSGEGNTIYF	TGTGCCAGCAGCTTAGACTCAGGGGAAGGAAACACCATATATTTT
TRBV7-3	TRBJ2-2	TRBD2	once	CASSLIPSGRGGTGELFF	TGTGCCAGCAGCTTAATTCCTAGCGGGAGAGGTGGCACCGGGGAGCTGTTTTTT
TRBV5-8	TRBJ2-1	TRBD2	NA	CASSLELAGIAYNEQFF	TGTGCCAGCAGCTTGGAGTTAGCGGGAATCGCCTACAATGAGCAGTTCTTC
TRBV10-3	TRBJ2-7	TRBD2	NA	CASGTSDSYEQYF	TGTGCCAGTGGGACTAGCGATTCCTACGAGCAGTACTTC
TRBV6-5	TRBJ1-1	NA	NA	CASSIIGGEAFF	TGTGCCAGCAGCATCATCGGGGGAGAAGCTTTCTTT
TRBV5-8	TRBJ2-7	NA	NA	CASSPPGGPTTDEQYF	TGTGCCAGCAGCCCACCTGGGGGTCCGACGACTGACGAGCAGTACTTC
TRBV14	TRBJ2-3	NA	NA	CASSLGHGPDTQYF	TGTGCCAGCAGCCTTGGACACGGCCCAGATACGCAGTATTTT